The table lists the clone carrying this T cell receptor beta chain with a count of one. This sample stems from a study of CD8 T cells in Susac syndrome. Unmatched junction bases numbered 2, after V lost 3 bases and J lost 2 bases. CDR3 length: 14 amino acids. Roughly 0.45 to 1 ug RNA was reverse transcribed with random hexamers. The method of amplification for TCR beta CDR3 was immunoSEQ multiplex PCR, covering 54 Vbeta and 13 Jbeta. MiXCR was run by TCRdb on the immunoSEQ multiplex PCR reads, yielding one entry per CDR3 protein. The sample has around 45,000 distinct CDR3 sequences, roughly 93% seen once.

Sequenced material: CD8+ T cells from PBMCs. This clonotype was sampled from a human donor in good health. The chain employs TRBV12-3 or TRBV12-4 and TRBJ2-7; TRBD2 matches 9 bases. In nucleotides, the CDR3 is TGTGCCAGCAGTTTGACTAGCGGACCCTACGAGCAGTACTTC. It encodes CASSLTSGPYEQYF.